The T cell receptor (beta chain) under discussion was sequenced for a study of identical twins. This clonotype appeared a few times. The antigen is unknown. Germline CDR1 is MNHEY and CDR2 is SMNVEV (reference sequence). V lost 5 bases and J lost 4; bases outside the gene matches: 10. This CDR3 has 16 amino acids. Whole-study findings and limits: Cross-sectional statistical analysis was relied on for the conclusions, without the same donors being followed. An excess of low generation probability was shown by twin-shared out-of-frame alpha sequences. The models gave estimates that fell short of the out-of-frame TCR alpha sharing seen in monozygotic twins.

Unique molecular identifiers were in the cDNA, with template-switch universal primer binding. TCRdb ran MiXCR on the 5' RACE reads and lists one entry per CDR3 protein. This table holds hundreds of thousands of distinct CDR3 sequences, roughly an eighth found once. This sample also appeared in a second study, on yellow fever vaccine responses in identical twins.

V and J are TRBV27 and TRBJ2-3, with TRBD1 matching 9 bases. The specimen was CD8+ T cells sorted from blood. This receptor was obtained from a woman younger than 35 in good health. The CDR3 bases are TGTGCCAGCAGTCCAAGGGACAGGGTGATTGCAGATACGCAGTATTTT. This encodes CASSPRDRVIADTQYF.